This TCR beta chain was obtained from a study of response to subunit inactivated influenza vaccine. General observations from the study: Seasonal influenza vaccination, on each occasion, was suggested by the authors to recruit few new T cells.

Concerning this clonotype itself: Its antigen remains unidentified. At one end the junction does not follow the germline gene, possibly because of a read error.

CDR1 and CDR2 (germline): MNHEY, SMNVEV (reference sequence). CDR3 length equals 17 residues. TCRdb analysed the RT-PCR reads with MiXCR anew, one entry per CDR3 protein. Of 530,000 or so distinct CDR3 sequences listed, 12% to 15% are singletons. This clonotype was obtained from a man over 45 who received an inactivated influenza vaccine. The source material was PBMCs from blood, sampled about 12 days after vaccination. This chain joins TRBV27 and TRBJ2-6; no clear D gene. This chain's CDR3 is CASRLGQGSGGANVLTF. The CDR3 DNA is TGTGCCAGCCGTTTAGGGCAAGGTTCTGGTGGGGCCAACGTCCTGACTTTC. The full variable domain, in which reference TRBV27 and TRBJ2-6 provide the parts outside the CDR3, is EAQVTQNPRYLITVTGKKLTVTCSQNMNHEYMSWYRQDPGLGLRQIYYSMNVEVTDKGDVPEGYKVSRKEKRNFPLILESPSPNQTSLYFCASRLGQGSGGANVLTFGAGSRLTVL.